A selection of T cell receptor beta chains follows, all from one sample in a study of T cells in Graves' hyperthyroidism and ophthalmopathy. TCRdb re-called the multiplex PCR reads through MiXCR, storing one row per CDR3 protein. The sample comprises some 700,000 distinct CDR3 sequences, roughly 17% of which are singletons, and 15% to 19% rests with the top ten. The sequenced sample was blood. Source of these receptors: a man aged 45 to 65 with Graves' hyperthyroidism. Each CDR3 is given with its conserved first and last residue.

TRBV20-1	TRBJ1-1	CSARVGSMNTEAFF
TRBV7-2	TRBJ2-1	CASTSPSLGGEQFF
TRBV7-9	TRBJ1-1	CASRHRGGGTEAFF
TRBV6-5	TRBJ2-7	CASSYAGAYEQYF
TRBV7-9	TRBJ2-7	CASSLLPLDEQYF
TRBV12-3/TRBV12-4	TRBJ2-1	CASSLRGTPHNEQFF
TRBV12-3/TRBV12-4	TRBJ1-5	CASSFRDRGWGNQPQHF
TRBV7-2	TRBJ2-4	CASSLGGGLVAKNIQYF
TRBV30	TRBJ2-7	CAWSVAGAEYEQYF
TRBV29-1	TRBJ2-5	CSVLGNRGGTQYF
TRBV20-1	TRBJ2-5	CSASPQGRGETQYF
TRBV30	TRBJ2-7	CAWSGQTIDYEQYF
TRBV11-2	TRBJ2-2	CASSLGNGELFF
TRBV19	TRBJ2-7	CASSISGSSYEQYF
TRBV11-1	TRBJ1-6	CASSVGTDANSPLHF
TRBV11-2	TRBJ1-1	CASSVGTGGYTEAFF
TRBV19	TRBJ2-1	CASTPELAGGGEQFF
TRBV5-1	TRBJ2-7	CASSLETGGIYEQYF
TRBV6-5	TRBJ2-3	CASSYFSGASTDTQYF
TRBV6-5	TRBJ2-1	CASSSGGLRHNEQFF
TRBV11-2	TRBJ2-5	CASSFGAPGLAGEGTQYF
TRBV28	TRBJ2-7	CASSPGGATSYEQYF
TRBV28	TRBJ1-1	CASSAQDLAWDTEAFF
TRBV29-1	TRBJ1-1	CSVHGLSMNTEAFF
TRBV6-2/TRBV6-3	TRBJ2-3	CASRPDRDTDTQYF
TRBV18	TRBJ1-2	CASSPRDGIYGYTF
TRBV11-2	TRBJ1-2	CASSLVGTGNGRGYTF
TRBV28	TRBJ2-7	CASEENSGEQYF
TRBV5-4	TRBJ1-5	CASSLDLAGPQHF
TRBV7-8	TRBJ1-1	CASSLESGQGTEAFF
TRBV3-1	TRBJ2-7	CASSQERGYEQYF
TRBV29-1	TRBJ2-1	CSVSGLAGVGLYNEQFF
TRBV6-1	TRBJ1-5	CASRIQGVGIHQPQHF
TRBV12-3/TRBV12-4	TRBJ2-1	CASSTPLAGVAYNEQFF
TRBV28	TRBJ1-5	CASSRPGQGAPSNQPQHF
TRBV20-1	TRBJ1-2	CSARAGSGGWGYTF
TRBV11-2	TRBJ1-2	CASSIGGGTGPSGDGYTF
TRBV7-9	TRBJ1-5	CASSLPGTGNQPQHF
TRBV6-5	TRBJ1-3	CASSYDSSGNTIYF
TRBV6-5	TRBJ2-7	CASSYDSTGYPYEQYF
TRBV7-6	TRBJ2-2	CASSSPGGASGELFF
TRBV7-9	TRBJ1-2	CASSLAAARGYTF
TRBV24-1	TRBJ2-5	CATSDWTGNQETQYF
TRBV28	TRBJ1-2	CASSEDLGYGYTF
TRBV9	TRBJ1-6	CASSSYGRRYNSPLHF
TRBV7-8	TRBJ2-7	CASSLASQYEQYF
TRBV5-6	TRBJ1-3	CASSFRPGHISGNTIYF
TRBV12-3/TRBV12-4	TRBJ1-1	CASSLSGLNTEAFF
TRBV11-2	TRBJ1-1	CASSLDILQGSTEAFF
TRBV28	TRBJ2-7	CASSRPLAGAYEQYF
TRBV6-5	TRBJ2-2	CASSYPGTGGTGELFF
TRBV11-2	TRBJ2-5	CASSYIGDGQYF
TRBV9	TRBJ1-4	CASSVVGTGEEKLFF
TRBV30	TRBJ1-2	CACPGGTSYGYTF
TRBV4-1	TRBJ2-1	CASSQEATRANEQFF
TRBV27	TRBJ1-5	CASSLSSSFDNQPQHF
TRBV7-9	TRBJ2-5	CASSLYRRETQYF
TRBV11-2	TRBJ2-7	CASSLENSPGEQYF
TRBV19	TRBJ1-1	CASSMLWRGPSEAFF